Listed here are 29 T cell receptor beta chains from one sample, sequenced in a study of blood T cell repertoires in COVID-19. Clones were sequenced by immunoSEQ multiplex PCR, and TCRdb holds only the in-frame ones, with some missing. The repertoire holds fewer than 350,000 clones, with approximately 91% as singletons. The sequencing input was PBMCs or T cells enriched from blood (not recorded which). The receptor set was obtained from a woman aged 40 to 49 with acute COVID-19.

Points on this clone: This same CDR3 is encoded by further DNA sequences in the sample. The DNA of the CDR3 is TGTGCCAGTAGTACAACAGGGACCGGGGAGCTGTTTTTT. It yields the protein CASSTTGTGELFF. V and J are TRBV19 and TRBJ2-2; D may be TRBD1 (6 bases). The CDR3 runs to 13 residues. V shed 4 bases and J shed 5 bases, with 8 bases lying between them. Germline V lookup: CDR1 LNHDA, CDR2 SQIVND (reference sequence).

Here the CDR3 DNA reads TGTGCCAGCAGCGTAGTACTAGCGGGGGACACAGATACGCAGTATTTT. It specifies CASSVVLAGDTDTQYF. The chain carries TRBV9 and TRBJ2-3, with TRBD2 matching over 11 bases. The CDR3 extends over 16 amino acids. Per the germline V gene, CDR1 is SGDLS and CDR2 is YYNGEE. J was trimmed by 2 bases and V by 0 bases; bases with no gene match: 2.

The chain is built from TRBV9 and TRBJ1-5, with TRBD1 identical over 8 bases. The CDR3 sequence is 16 residues long. The germline CDR1 and CDR2 sequences are SGDLS and YYNGEE. V trimming: 0 bases; J trimming: 4 bases; junction bases outside the gene matches: 6. CDR3 nucleotides: TGTGCCAGCAGCGTAGTCCCGGACAGGGTTAATCAGCCCCAGCATTTT. As protein: CASSVVPDRVNQPQHF.

The chain employs TRBV5-6 and TRBJ2-5; the match to TRBD2 covers 14 bases. CDR1 and CDR2 (germline): SGHDT, YYEEEE. The CDR3 has 18 residues. After removal of 3 bases from V and 2 bases from J, the junction contained 9 bases not matched to a gene. The CDR3, as DNA: TGTGCCAGCAGCTCGACCGGGACTAGCGGGAGAGGGCAAGAGACCCAGTACTTC. This sequence encodes CASSSTGTSGRGQETQYF.

This sequence joins TRBV5-8 and TRBJ2-1, with TRBD1 identical over 9 bases. J was trimmed by 3 bases and V by 6 bases; bases with no gene match: 7. Germline assignment: CDR1 SGHTS and CDR2 YDEGEE. CDR3 length: 15 amino acids. CDR3 bases: TGTGCCAGCACTACCGGGACAGGGCACTACAATGAGCAGTTCTTC. Protein product: CASTTGTGHYNEQFF.

This clone was seen once. The V call is TRBV21-1, the J call TRBJ1-5; TRBD1, the D gene given by the table, was not confirmed from the DNA. TRBV21-1 is marked as a pseudogene. The CDR3 runs to 19 residues. The CDR3 spells CASSNLRRPAGGSNQPQHF. In DNA form, the CDR3 reads TGTGCCAGCAGCAACCTCCGTAGACCGGCAGGGGGTAGCAATCAGCCCCAGCATTTT.

The V gene is TRBV20-1, the J gene TRBJ2-3; 8 bases line up with TRBD2. Germline V CDR1 and CDR2: DFQATT, SNEGSKA (reference sequence). This CDR3 has 14 amino acids. With V trimmed by 3 bases and J by 1 base, 3 bases remained unmatched. For the CDR3, the DNA is TGCAGTGCTAGTTATAGCGGGGGCACAGATACGCAGTATTTT. This codes for CSASYSGGTDTQYF.

The chain links TRBV5-1 to TRBJ2-5; TRBD1 aligns across 10 bases. Looked up from germline, CDR1 is SGHRS and CDR2 is YFSETQ. The CDR3 spans 16 residues. Germline trimming cut 4 bases from V and 4 bases from J; bases unmatched to any gene: 10. The CDR3 DNA reads as TGCGCCAGCAGCATGCCGACAGGGGGCTTAGGAGAGACCCAGTACTTC. Protein: CASSMPTGGLGETQYF.

V usage is TRBV30 and J usage is TRBJ1-3; 11 bases are shared with TRBD1. V shed 7 bases and J 0 bases; nucleotides not matched to a gene: 8. CDR1 and CDR2 (germline): GTSNPN, SVGIG (reference sequence). The CDR3 contains 16 residues. The CDR3 region has the DNA TGTGCCTACTCTTTCGGGACAGGGGGCTCTGGAAACACCATATATTTT. The encoded protein is CAYSFGTGGSGNTIYF.

Here the CDR3 DNA reads TGTGCCAGCAGCTTAGTCGAGGGGGTGGGTACGCAGTATTTT. It codes for CASSLVEGVGTQYF. The rearrangement joins TRBV7-3 to TRBJ2-3; possibly TRBD1 for D (6 bases). Trimming took off 2 bases at V and 8 bases at J, with 14 bases between the two ends. This CDR3 contains 14 residues. CDR1 is SGHTA, CDR2 FQGTGA, per germline.

This chain links TRBV15 with TRBJ2-7; possibly TRBD2 for D (5 bases). Germline CDR1 reads LNHNV; CDR2 reads YYDKDF (reference sequence). V lost 3 bases and J 6 bases, leaving 12 bases between the germline ends. The CDR3 runs 13 residues. The CDR3, as DNA: TGTGCCACCAGCAGGGCTAGCCCCGCCGAGCAGTACTTC. Protein product: CATSRASPAEQYF.

This sequence joins TRBV28 and TRBJ1-5; weak D call: TRBD1 (5 bases). The CDR3 length is 15 residues. V dropped 7 bases and J dropped 6 bases, with 19 bases sitting between them. The germline V gene has CDR1 MDHEN and CDR2 SYDVKM. The DNA of the CDR3 is TGTGCCAGCAAGGACACCACCTATACAGGTCAGCCCCAGCATTTT. Translation gives CASKDTTYTGQPQHF. The complete variable domain, with remaining parts taken from reference TRBV28 and TRBJ1-5, reads DVKVTQSSRYLVKRTGEKVFLECVQDMDHENMFWYRQDPGLGLRLIYFSYDVKMKEKGDIPEGYSVSREKKERFSLILESASTNQTSMYLCASKDTTYTGQPQHFGDGTRLSIL.

In DNA, the CDR3 is TGTGCCAGCAGCTTAGTGGGGGAGGGGATCACTGAAGCTTTCTTT. This gives the protein CASSLVGEGITEAFF. The chain employs TRBV7-6 and TRBJ1-1; weak D call: TRBD1 (5 bases). The CDR3 runs 15 residues. Germline CDR1 reads SGHVS; CDR2 reads FNYEAQ. The ends were cut back, 1 base at V and 4 bases at J, with 13 bases in the middle.

The chain employs TRBV7-8 and TRBJ1-5, with TRBD1 as a possible D gene (5 bases). The ends were cut back, 2 bases at V and 6 bases at J, with 11 bases in the middle. CDR1 and CDR2 (germline): SGHVS, FQNEAQ. This CDR3 contains 14 residues. CDR3 in DNA: TGTGCCAGCAGCTTATCAGGGTTCAGTCAGCCCCAGCATTTT. This encodes CASSLSGFSQPQHF.

V is TRBV5-4 and J is TRBJ2-7, with a weak D call TRBD1 (8 bases). The CDR3 spans 15 residues. Germline CDR1 SGHNT, CDR2 YYREEE (reference sequence). Trimming pared 4 bases from V and 6 bases from J, leaving 20 bases between. This CDR3 is CASSQRTGGVSEQYF. The CDR3 region has the DNA TGTGCCAGCAGCCAAAGAACAGGGGGGGTAAGCGAGCAGTACTTC.

The CDR3 coding sequence is TGCGCCAGCAGCCGGTCAACAGGGGCGAGCTCCTACGAGCAGTACTTC. Encoded protein: CASSRSTGASSYEQYF. The V call is TRBV5-1, the J call TRBJ2-7; 7 bases map to TRBD1. Germline assignment: CDR1 SGHRS and CDR2 YFSETQ. The CDR3 totals 16 residues. V shed 4 bases, J shed 0 bases, and the junction held 10 bases outside the gene matches.

The chain couples TRBV10-2 to TRBJ2-1; tentatively, D is TRBD2 (6 bases). CDR3 length: 14 amino acids. In germline, CDR1 is WSHSY, CDR2 SAAADI. Trimming left V 8 bases short and J 5 bases short, with 16 bases between. Here the CDR3 DNA reads TGCGCCAGCCGCGAACCGGGAGTCCACAATGAGCAGTTCTTC. Translating gives CASREPGVHNEQFF.

The V call is TRBV7-2, the J call TRBJ2-7; TRBD2 matches 7 bases. Germline V gene sequence: CDR1 SGHTA, CDR2 FQGNSA. The length of the CDR3 is 16 residues. Germline trimming cut 1 base from V and 0 bases from J; bases unmatched to any gene: 6. This CDR3 reads CASSLGASGISYEQYF. CDR3 nucleotide sequence: TGTGCCAGCAGCTTAGGAGCTAGCGGTATCTCCTACGAGCAGTACTTC.

The chain employs TRBV7-8 and TRBJ1-2, with a tentative D call TRBD1 (5 bases). Trimming shortened V by 7 bases and J by 2 bases, and 11 bases separated the two germline ends. The germline gives CDR1 SGHVS, CDR2 FQNEAQ. The length of the CDR3 is 13 residues. DNA of the CDR3: TGTGCCAGCACTCCGTCAGGGAACTATGGCTACACCTTC. Translating gives CASTPSGNYGYTF.

The V call is TRBV30, the J call TRBJ1-3; no reliable D call. Trimming took 2 bases from V and 0 from J, leaving 8 bases between them. The CDR3 contains 14 residues. CDR1 and CDR2 (germline): GTSNPN, SVGIG (reference sequence). CDR3 in amino acids: CAWSRGNSGNTIYF. CDR3 sequence (DNA): TGTGCCTGGAGTAGAGGAAACTCTGGAAACACCATATATTTT.

V is TRBV7-2 and J is TRBJ2-7, with a possible D match to TRBD1 (5 bases). The CDR3 is 18 amino acids. Trimming pared 4 bases from V and 3 bases from J, leaving 25 bases between. Germline V gene sequence: CDR1 SGHTA, CDR2 FQGNSA. The CDR3 region has the DNA TGTGCCAGCAGCTATGGCAGGCGAAGGGGTCCCTCCGACTACGAGCAGTACTTC. Amino acid sequence: CASSYGRRRGPSDYEQYF.

The genes are TRBV12-2 and TRBJ2-7; TRBD2 is the table's D call and was not checked against the DNA. TRBV12-2 is designated a pseudogene. The CDR3 length is 15 residues. This CDR3 is CASRLGSRSLDEQYF. DNA of the CDR3: TGTGCAAGTCGCTTAGGATCTCGGAGCTTGGACGAGCAGTACTTC.

This clone appeared a few times. The chain joins TRBV3-1 (or the pseudogene TRBV3-2) to TRBJ2-3; TRBD2 is a possible D gene (6 bases). Trimming cost V 1 base and J 4 bases, with 21 bases left between them. CDR1 is LGHDT, CDR2 YNNKEL, per germline (reference sequence). The CDR3 extends over 18 amino acids. The CDR3 nucleotides are TGTGCCAGCAGCCAAGCTTTTCCCGGCGGGATTGGTTCAGATACGCAGTATTTT. Encoded protein: CASSQAFPGGIGSDTQYF.

The rearrangement joins TRBV5-1 to TRBJ2-4; 9 bases fit TRBD1. The CDR3 consists of 14 residues. The V and J ends lost 5 bases and 5 bases, in that order; junction bases with no gene match: 5. From germline, CDR1 is SGHRS and CDR2 YFSETQ. The CDR3 nucleotides read TGCGCCAGCAGACAGGGGGCGGTGGAAAACATTCAGTACTTC. Protein product: CASRQGAVENIQYF. The full variable domain, rest sourced from reference TRBV5-1 and TRBJ2-4, is KAGVTQTPRYLIKTRGQQVTLSCSPISGHRSVSWYQQTPGQGLQFLFEYFSETQRNKGNFPGRFSGRQFSNSRSEMNVSTLELGDSALYLCASRQGAVENIQYFGAGTRLSVL.

The chain combines TRBV2 with TRBJ1-1; a weak D match, TRBD1 (6 bases). The length of the CDR3 is 14 residues. The V gene's germline CDR1 is SNHLY and CDR2 FYNNEI. Trimming stripped 2 bases from V and 4 bases from J, with 11 bases between. This CDR3 reads CASSEMGTITEAFF. In DNA form, the CDR3 reads TGTGCCAGCAGTGAAATGGGGACAATCACTGAAGCTTTCTTT.

This clone was counted a single time. The chain is built from TRBV12-3 or TRBV12-4 and TRBJ1-2, with 7 bases identical to TRBD1. V trimming: 5 bases; J trimming: 4 bases; junction bases outside the gene matches: 4. There are 13 residues in the CDR3. The CDR3 sequence: CASSPRQGYGYTF. CDR3 DNA: TGTGCCAGCAGTCCACGACAGGGCTATGGCTACACCTTC.

The rearrangement uses TRBV19 and TRBJ2-7; 8 bases are a match to TRBD1. V was clipped by 2 bases and J by 4 bases; unmatched bases: 4. Germline CDR1 reads LNHDA; CDR2 reads SQIVND (reference sequence). CDR3 length: 14 residues. The CDR3 loop reads CASSISTGGYEQYF. CDR3 nucleotides: TGTGCCAGTAGTATATCCACAGGGGGTTACGAGCAGTACTTC.

The chain has TRBV7-8 and TRBJ2-4, with 7 bases fitting TRBD2. The CDR3 has 16 residues. Unmatched junction bases numbered 12, after V lost 7 bases and J lost 3 bases. In germline, CDR1 is SGHVS, CDR2 FQNEAQ. As DNA, the CDR3 is TGTGCCAGCACCCAAATCCAAGCGGGAAACAAAAACATTCAGTACTTC. Amino acids: CASTQIQAGNKNIQYF.

This chain connects TRBV11-3 to TRBJ1-1; a possible D gene is TRBD1 (6 bases). CDR1 SGHNT and CDR2 YENEEA come from the germline V gene. Deletions cut 5 bases from V and 6 bases from J, with 22 bases between. The CDR3 length is 16 residues. This CDR3 is CASSPRGGGGSSEAFF. The CDR3 DNA follows: TGTGCCAGCAGCCCAAGGGGCGGGGGGGGCTCGTCTGAAGCTTTCTTT.